This entry is about one TCR beta chain. Its specificity is unknown. J was trimmed by 5 bases and V by 4 bases; bases with no gene match: 7. From germline, CDR1 is LGHNA and CDR2 YSLEER. The CDR3 covers 16 residues. This record belongs to a study of beta chain features in type 1 diabetes. General study points: An over-representation of cells with high TCR expression could result from cDNA sequencing. Patients with Type 1 diabetes showed moderately but significantly shorter TCRB CDR3s in all four CD4+ subsets. Fewer insertions but more deletions were seen at VDJ junctions in type 1 diabetes patients.

Reverse transcription of all isolated RNA meant that expressed TCRB transcripts were sequenced. TCRdb's table, derived via immunoSEQ multiplex PCR, lists solely in-frame clones and lacks some. The table has 250,000 to 350,000 clones, about 10% seen once; the top ten hold about 0.014%. This chain connects TRBV4-3 to TRBJ2-1; 11 positions agree with TRBD2. Sequencing was performed on naive CD4+ T cells from blood. This receptor was taken from a woman between 25 and 40 years old in good health. The CDR3 DNA follows: TGCGCCAGCAGCCGGATTCCGGGACTAGCGGACAATGAGCAGTTCTTC. Its protein is CASSRIPGLADNEQFF.